Listed here are 5 T cell receptor beta chains from one sample, sequenced in a study of CD8+CD57+ T cells in acquired aplastic anemia. Profiling of TCR beta VDJ combinations and CDR3 sequences used genomic DNA as template. A single record per CDR3 protein comes from TCRdb applying MiXCR to the reads. This table holds about 80,000 distinct CDR3 sequences, over 35% found once. The sample comprised sorted CD4+, CD8+, or CD8+CD57+ T cells (not recorded which) from PBMCs. The receptors were sampled from a human donor in good health, serving as a control.

The chain has TRBV5-1 and TRBJ2-1, with 9 positions matching TRBD1. Germline values: CDR1 SGHRS, CDR2 YFSETQ. This CDR3 has 15 amino acids. V gave up 5 bases and J gave up 6 bases; unmatched junction bases: 9. The CDR3 nucleotides read TGCGCCAGCAGTCAGCCGGGACAGGGAGGCAATGAGCAGTTCTTC. The encoded protein is CASSQPGQGGNEQFF. The full variable domain, with the rest looked up from reference TRBV5-1 and TRBJ2-1, is KAGVTQTPRYLIKTRGQQVTLSCSPISGHRSVSWYQQTPGQGLQFLFEYFSETQRNKGNFPGRFSGRQFSNSRSEMNVSTLELGDSALYLCASSQPGQGGNEQFFGPGTRLTVL.

The table lists this clonotype with many counts. In DNA, the CDR3 is TGCAGCGGGGCTGTTGGCACTGAAGCTTTCTTT. It yields the protein CSGAVGTEAFF. This chain links TRBV29-1 with TRBJ1-1, with D unclear. Germline lookup yields CDR1 SQVTM and CDR2 ANQGSEA. The CDR3 runs to 11 residues. V dropped 7 bases and J dropped 4 bases, with 10 bases sitting between them.

This chain uses TRBV20-1 with TRBJ1-1; no clear D gene. The CDR3 length is 13 residues. V lost 1 base to trimming and J lost 1 base, with 7 bases between them. Germline assignment: CDR1 DFQATT and CDR2 SNEGSKA (reference sequence). CDR3 protein: CSARVPENTEAFF. The CDR3 nucleotides are TGCAGTGCTAGAGTGCCAGAGAACACTGAAGCTTTCTTT.

There are a few counts of this clonotype. The chain has TRBV5-1 and TRBJ2-1, with TRBD1 matching 9 bases. Unmatched junction bases numbered 6, after V lost 4 bases and J lost 7 bases. This CDR3 is 14 amino acids long. From germline, CDR1 is SGHRS and CDR2 YFSETQ. CDR3 nucleotide sequence: TGCGCCAGCAGCCCCGCGGGACAGGGTAATGAGCAGTTCTTC. It codes for CASSPAGQGNEQFF.

This clonotype was seen at least ten times. The chain combines TRBV9 with TRBJ1-1, with D perhaps matching TRBD1 (6 bases). The CDR3 is made up of 19 amino acids. CDR1 is SGDLS and CDR2 is YYNGEE in the germline V gene. Trimming took 4 bases from V and 0 from J, leaving 25 bases between them. CDR3 nucleotides: TGTGCCAGCAGCAATAAGCCGGGACACCAACCGGGAATGAACACTGAAGCTTTCTTT. It translates to CASSNKPGHQPGMNTEAFF.